Each of the 30 T cell receptor beta chains below was sequenced from the same sample in a study of blood T cell repertoires in COVID-19. Sequencing used immunoSEQ multiplex PCR; TCRdb keeps in-frame clones, though not all of them. The sample has just over 85,000 clones; roughly nine tenths are singletons. The sequencing input was peripheral blood. Source of these receptors: a man aged 50 to 60 with acute or convalescent COVID-19.

J is TRBJ2-4 and V is TRBV1; the table's D call, TRBD2, was not checked against the DNA. TRBV1 is classified as a pseudogene. This CDR3 is built from 19 residues. CDR3 nucleotide sequence: TGCACCAGCAGCCCCTTTGGACTAGCGGGGGGCCTAGCCAAAAACATTCAGTACTTC. This gives the protein CTSSPFGLAGGLAKNIQYF.

The chain uses TRBV12-3 or TRBV12-4 and TRBJ2-7; D might be TRBD1 (6 bases). The ends were cut back, 6 bases at V and 7 bases at J, with 13 bases in the middle. The length of the CDR3 is 12 residues. The CDR3, as DNA: TGTGCCAGCAGAGATACAGGGAATGAGCAGTACTTC. Translating it yields CASRDTGNEQYF.

The chain couples TRBV5-1 to TRBJ1-1, with a possible D match to TRBD1 (6 bases). Per the germline V gene, CDR1 is SGHRS and CDR2 is YFSETQ. The CDR3 consists of 14 residues. V was pared by 0 bases and J by 1 base, with 7 bases between. The CDR3 DNA sequence: TGCGCCAGCAGCTTGGGGGGGCAGAACACTGAAGCTTTCTTT. It yields the protein CASSLGGQNTEAFF.

The chain combines TRBV29-1 with TRBJ1-1, with D possibly TRBD1 on 5 matching bases. V lost 1 base to trimming and J lost 10 bases, with 10 bases between them. The CDR3 is made up of 11 amino acids. Germline-derived CDR1 and CDR2 are SQVTM and ANQGSEA. The CDR3 bases are TGCAGCGTTGAAGTGGCAGGGCGAGCTTTCTTT. It translates to CSVEVAGRAFF.

CDR3 loop: CASSSLGAANEKLFF. The DNA for the CDR3 is TGTGCCAGCAGTTCCCTTGGGGCAGCTAATGAAAAACTGTTTTTT. The chain links TRBV27 to TRBJ1-4; TRBD1 is a possible D gene (5 bases). CDR1 MNHEY and CDR2 SMNVEV come from the germline V gene (reference sequence). The CDR3 is 15 amino acids. Trimming took 4 bases from V and 3 from J, leaving 12 bases between them.

This sequence joins TRBV5-4 and TRBJ1-4; TRBD1 agrees at 7 bases. The CDR3 totals 16 residues. After removal of 2 bases from V and 0 bases from J, the junction contained 4 bases not matched to a gene. Germline lookup yields CDR1 SGHNT and CDR2 YYREEE (reference sequence). CDR3 DNA sequence: TGTGCCAGCAGCTTAGGACAGGTTGCAACTAATGAAAAACTGTTTTTT. Translation gives CASSLGQVATNEKLFF.

The V gene is TRBV7-3, the J gene TRBJ2-1; 9 bases match TRBD2. Germline V CDR1 and CDR2: SGHTA, FQGTGA. This CDR3 spans 15 amino acids. V shed 2 bases, J shed 5 bases, and the junction held 4 bases outside the gene matches. CDR3 coding DNA: TGTGCCAGCAGCTTATATCCTAGCGGGGACAATGAGCAGTTCTTC. The encoded protein is CASSLYPSGDNEQFF. Variable domain in full (rest from reference TRBV7-3 and TRBJ2-1): GAGVSQTPSNKVTEKGKYVELRCDPISGHTALYWYRQSLGQGPEFLIYFQGTGAADDSGLPNDRFFAVRPEGSVSTLKIQRTERGDSAVYLCASSLYPSGDNEQFFGPGTRLTVL.

This clone was picked up a small number of times. The chain joins TRBV12-3 or TRBV12-4 to TRBJ1-1, with D perhaps matching TRBD1 (6 bases). V lost 6 bases and J 3 bases, leaving 8 bases between the germline ends. The CDR3 consists of 12 residues. CDR3 in DNA: TGTGCCAGCAGGGACAGACACACTGAAGCTTTCTTT. It encodes CASRDRHTEAFF.

This sequence joins TRBV3-1 (or the pseudogene TRBV3-2) and TRBJ2-1; 9 bases match TRBD1. Germline V CDR1 and CDR2: LGHDT, YNNKEL (reference sequence). The V gene end was trimmed by 1 base and the J gene end by 7 bases; junction bases not matched to a gene: 5. There are 15 residues in the CDR3. CDR3 protein: CASSQGQGEINEQFF. CDR3 nucleotides: TGTGCCAGCAGCCAAGGACAGGGGGAGATAAATGAGCAGTTCTTC.

The J gene is TRBJ2-2, the V gene TRBV7-8, with 12 bases that match TRBD1. The ends lost 5 bases at V and 3 bases at J; junction bases unmatched: 10. The CDR3 has 18 amino acids. Germline V gene data show CDR1 as SGHVS and CDR2 as FQNEAQ. The CDR3 sequence is CASSQMGQGASYTGELFF. For the CDR3, the DNA is TGTGCCAGCAGCCAGATGGGACAGGGGGCGTCTTACACCGGGGAGCTGTTTTTT. Variable domain in full (rest from reference TRBV7-8 and TRBJ2-2): GAGVSQSPRYKVAKRGQDVALRCDPISGHVSLFWYQQALGQGPEFLTYFQNEAQLDKSGLPSDRFFAERPEGSVSTLKIQRTQQEDSAVYLCASSQMGQGASYTGELFFGEGSRLTVL.

The CDR3 here is CASSPDSGKQFF. The CDR3 region has the DNA TGTGCCAGCAGCCCCGATAGCGGAAAGCAGTTCTTC. The J gene is TRBJ2-1, the V gene TRBV6-5; the D gene is possibly TRBD2 (6 bases). This CDR3 region has 12 residues. Deletions cut 6 bases from V and 11 bases from J, with 14 bases between. Germline V CDR1 and CDR2: MNHEY, SVGAGI.

This chain joins TRBV4-1 and TRBJ2-7; D is unclear. The CDR3 runs to 15 residues. Between the trimmed V and J ends, which lost 0 bases and 3 bases, there was a span of 12 bases. From germline, CDR1 is MGHRA and CDR2 YSYEKL. CDR3 in amino acids: CASSQDWASVYEQYF. The CDR3 bases are TGCGCCAGCAGCCAAGATTGGGCCTCGGTCTACGAGCAGTACTTC.

This clone has only one observation. The chain couples TRBV3-1 (or the pseudogene TRBV3-2) to TRBJ1-1; D not resolved. The CDR3 length is 13 residues. CDR1 is LGHDT and CDR2 is YNNKEL in the germline V gene (reference sequence). V lost 3 bases and J 1 base, leaving 6 bases between the germline ends. The CDR3 nucleotides read TGTGCCAGCAGCCAGACTTGGAACACTGAAGCTTTCTTT. As protein: CASSQTWNTEAFF.

The rearrangement joins TRBV11-1 to TRBJ1-4; maybe TRBD1 (6 bases). CDR1 SGHAT and CDR2 FQDESV come from the germline V gene (reference sequence). V shed 4 bases and J shed 7 bases, with 16 bases lying between them. The CDR3 loop spans 15 amino acids. CDR3 residues: CASSSKGGTSEKLFF. The CDR3 nucleotides read TGTGCCAGCAGCTCCAAAGGGGGTACGAGTGAAAAACTGTTTTTT.

Remarks on this clone: The sample has other DNA sequences that encode this CDR3 too. V gene TRBV7-3 combines with J gene TRBJ1-3, with D possibly being TRBD1 (5 bases). The CDR3 is 14 amino acids. Germline V CDR1 and CDR2: SGHTA, FQGTGA. V lost 2 bases to trimming and J lost 2 bases, with 7 bases between them. The CDR3 region is CASSLGQPGNTIYF. The CDR3 nucleotides read TGTGCCAGCAGCTTAGGACAACCTGGAAACACCATATATTTT.

V is TRBV10-2 and J is TRBJ2-2; 9 nucleotides agree with TRBD2. V was pared by 6 bases and J by 6 bases, with 2 bases of the junction left unmatched. The germline CDR1 and CDR2 sequences are WSHSY and SAAADI. The CDR3 runs 13 residues. The CDR3 sequence: CASRERGAGELFF. The DNA of the CDR3 is TGCGCCAGCAGAGAGCGGGGGGCCGGGGAGCTGTTTTTT.

This clone was counted between two and nine times. The chain employs TRBV28 and TRBJ1-1; D is ambiguous. V lost 6 bases to trimming and J lost 4 bases, with 21 bases between them. From germline, CDR1 is MDHEN and CDR2 SYDVKM. The CDR3 spans 16 residues. This CDR3 reads CASSPGRGPEGTEAFF. CDR3 DNA sequence: TGTGCCAGCAGCCCCGGCCGAGGGCCCGAGGGCACTGAAGCTTTCTTT.

The rearrangement joins TRBV7-3 to TRBJ2-1; 11 nucleotides align to TRBD2. V dropped 0 bases and J dropped 4; count of bases not matched to a gene: 2. This CDR3 spans 16 amino acids. Germline values: CDR1 SGHTA, CDR2 FQGTGA. Here the CDR3 reads CASSLTTSGGYNEQFF. For the CDR3, the DNA is TGTGCCAGCAGCTTAACTACTAGCGGGGGATACAATGAGCAGTTCTTC.

The chain employs TRBV15 and TRBJ1-2; TRBD1 is a possible D gene (5 bases). The V gene's germline CDR1 is LNHNV and CDR2 YYDKDF (reference sequence). This CDR3 is 14 amino acids long. V lost 0 bases, J lost 8 bases, and 13 bases lay in between. CDR3 nucleotide sequence: TGTGCCACCAGCAGAGATGCGGGGACCGGGGGCTACACCTTC. Its protein is CATSRDAGTGGYTF.

This clone came up once. The chain uses TRBV19 and TRBJ1-3; D is uncertain. Trimming left V 5 bases short and J 0 bases short, with 8 bases between. The CDR3 length is 14 residues. Germline V gives CDR1 LNHDA, CDR2 SQIVND (reference sequence). CDR3 protein: CASSAGGSGNTIYF. Here the CDR3 DNA reads TGTGCCAGTAGTGCCGGCGGCTCTGGAAACACCATATATTTT.

The rearrangement links TRBV7-9 to TRBJ2-3; 8 bases are shared with TRBD2. The junction had 0 bases not matched to a gene; V was cut back by 0 bases and J by 1 base. This CDR3 is 15 amino acids long. Germline CDR1 is SEHNR and CDR2 is FQNEAQ (reference sequence). The CDR3 region has the DNA TGTGCCAGCAGCTTAGCAGCGGGGGGCACAGATACGCAGTATTTT. It is translated as CASSLAAGGTDTQYF.

This clone was recorded a few times. V is TRBV18 and J is TRBJ2-5; D is perhaps TRBD1 (5 bases). The CDR3 has 13 amino acids. V was clipped by 3 bases and J by 0 bases, with 5 bases between them. Germline CDR1 is KGHSH and CDR2 is LQKENI. The CDR3 here is CASSPDNQETQYF. For the CDR3, the DNA is TGTGCCAGCTCACCGGACAACCAAGAGACCCAGTACTTC.

The chain recombines TRBV9 with TRBJ2-1; the match to TRBD2 covers 7 bases. The germline CDR1 and CDR2 sequences are SGDLS and YYNGEE. J lost 7 bases, V lost 0 bases, and 10 bases had no gene match. This CDR3 spans 16 amino acids. The CDR3 sequence: CASSVGPSGVLNEQFF. CDR3 sequence (DNA): TGTGCCAGCAGCGTAGGTCCAAGCGGGGTTCTAAATGAGCAGTTCTTC.

The chain combines TRBV7-7 with TRBJ2-5; 7 bases are a match to TRBD1. The CDR3 runs to 15 residues. V dropped 1 base and J dropped 5; count of bases not matched to a gene: 7. Germline-derived CDR1 and CDR2 are SSHAT and FNYEAQ (reference sequence). The CDR3 nucleotides are TGTGCCAGCAGCTTAGGGACAGGAAATGTCGAGACCCAGTACTTC. Translating it yields CASSLGTGNVETQYF.

The chain is built from TRBV15 and TRBJ1-1; 10 bases fit TRBD1. The CDR3 length is 15 residues. CDR1 and CDR2 from the germline V gene are LNHNV and YYDKDF (reference sequence). V shed 5 bases and J 6 bases; nucleotides not matched to a gene: 9. In DNA form, the CDR3 reads TGTGCCACCAGCCCTGGCGGGACAGGGGAAGCTGAAGCTTTCTTT. This translates into CATSPGGTGEAEAFF. Full variable domain (outside the CDR3, taken from reference TRBV15 and TRBJ1-1): DAMVIQNPRYQVTQFGKPVTLSCSQTLNHNVMYWYQQKSSQAPKLLFHYYDKDFNNEADTPDNFQSRRPNTSFCFLDIRSPGLGDTAMYLCATSPGGTGEAEAFFGQGTRLTVV.

This clone has only one observation. V is TRBV24-1 and J is TRBJ1-1; 7 bases map to TRBD1. Germline CDR1 and CDR2: KGHDR and SFDVKD. J lost 7 bases, V lost 7 bases, and 11 bases had no gene match. The CDR3 is made up of 14 amino acids. The DNA of the CDR3 is TGTGCCACCAGCCCCCAGGGGGAAGGCGGTGAAGCTTTCTTT. This codes for CATSPQGEGGEAFF.

V usage is TRBV19 and J usage is TRBJ1-6; D ambiguous. Trimming removed 5 bases at V and 10 bases at J, with 12 bases between. In germline, CDR1 is LNHDA, CDR2 SQIVND (reference sequence). The CDR3 contains 13 residues. The CDR3 DNA is TGTGCCAGTAGTGTCGGTCGGGTCTCACCCCTCCACTTT. The encoded protein is CASSVGRVSPLHF.

This chain connects TRBV30 to TRBJ1-3; 8 bases align to TRBD1. The CDR3 contains 14 residues. Germline V gene lookup returns CDR1 GTSNPN and CDR2 SVGIG (reference sequence). J gave up 4 bases and V 2 bases, and 4 bases lay outside the gene matches. This CDR3 is CAWSNRGIGNTIYF. The CDR3 nucleotides read TGTGCCTGGAGTAACAGGGGGATCGGAAACACCATATATTTT.

The chain has TRBV19 and TRBJ2-7, with 8 bases fitting TRBD1. The CDR3 consists of 13 residues. From germline, CDR1 is LNHDA and CDR2 SQIVND (reference sequence). The V segment lost 5 bases and the J segment 3 bases; nucleotides outside the gene matches: 3. The CDR3 region is CASSAGQGYEQYV. The CDR3 nucleotides are TGTGCCAGTAGTGCCGGACAGGGCTACGAGCAGTACGTC.

The chain joins TRBV9 to TRBJ1-1, with D uncertain. This CDR3 has 14 residues. Per germline, CDR1 SGDLS and CDR2 YYNGEE. V was trimmed by 0 bases and J by 7 bases, leaving 13 bases between them. CDR3 sequence reads: CASSVGGVLGEAFF. The CDR3 DNA reads TGTGCCAGCAGCGTAGGAGGAGTGCTTGGTGAAGCTTTCTTT.